This T cell receptor beta chain was identified during a study of T and B cells in COVID-19 patients. As for the study in general: Blood was sampled from COVID-19 patients who were either actively infected or recovered. Of some 21 active-infection patients, roughly 18 carried comorbidities linked to unfavorable COVID-19 outcome.

Study observations and caveats: Patients with COVID-19 reportedly showed strongly skewed T cell receptor beta variable and joining gene usage.

The CDR3 runs to 17 residues. The germline V and J ends were trimmed by 4 bases and 7 bases, with 23 bases remaining between them. TRB rearrangements were amplified by multiplex PCR with BIOMED2 TRB-A/B primers. Each CDR3 protein is one row after TCRdb ran MiXCR on the multiplex PCR reads. The table lists fewer than 4,500 distinct CDR3 sequences, approximately 23% of them singletons. This clonotype was seen ten or more times. Antigen: not known. TRB was amplified from about 240-490 ng of blood genomic DNA. Material for sequencing was blood. This clonotype was obtained from a human donor with active COVID-19. The chain employs TRBV12-3 or TRBV12-4 and TRBJ2-1; the D gene is possibly TRBD1 (6 bases). Written as DNA, the CDR3 is TGTGCCAGCAGTTCCGACCTCCACAGGGTCAGGTCAAATGAGCAGTTCTTC. Translating it yields CASSSDLHRVRSNEQFF.